What follows describes a single TCR beta chain. What it binds is not known. The germline gives CDR1 LNHDA, CDR2 SQIVND (reference sequence). The CDR3 contains 12 residues. Trimming stripped 8 bases from V and 6 bases from J, with 13 bases between. The sample belongs to a study of Ad26.COV2.S vaccination and SARS-CoV-2 variants. Study summary: The authors gave Ad26.COV2.S intramuscularly, either once or twice 56 days apart.

Clones were read by immunoSEQ multiplex PCR, and TCRdb kept only the in-frame ones, dropping some. Of about 440,000 clones in the sample, about 92% were seen once. Treatment specified: around 19 received Ad26.COV2.S at low or high dose, single or two shots; several received placebo; per-sample allocation not given. Sampling happened 63 days after the first vaccine or placebo injection. Study conclusions and caveats: The TCR breadth and depth analyses may have produced an underestimate of total T cell responses. Breadth measured for non-spike TCRs was similar across vaccine and placebo recipients.

The source is a person between 18 and 60 years old who received the Ad26.COV2.S COVID-19 vaccine or a placebo. The chain carries TRBV19 and TRBJ1-2; D may be TRBD1 (6 bases). Here the sequenced sample was peripheral blood, taken in a trial of Ad26.COV2.S vaccine versus placebo. Here the CDR3 DNA reads TGTGCCAGTGGTGACAGGCTCCATGGCTACACCTTC. Residues: CASGDRLHGYTF.